This T cell receptor beta chain was retrieved from a study of blood T cells in healthy people across ages. Findings and limits, study-wide: It was the long-lived donors that had more naive CD4+ cells and higher diversity than aged donors.

A J-beta primer mix and a sample-barcoded 5' primer were used in a second PCR of about 7 to 12 cycles. TCRdb ran MiXCR on the 5' RACE reads and lists one entry per CDR3 protein. In the table there are some 1.1 million distinct CDR3 sequences, around two fifths of which are singletons. This clonotype showed up many times. Its specificity is unknown. V lost 2 bases and J lost 4, with 15 bases in between. The CDR3 spans 16 residues. The germline V gene has CDR1 ENHRY and CDR2 SYGVKD. This clonotype was obtained from a man aged 18 to 29 in good health. Input material: blood. The J gene is TRBJ2-1, the V gene TRBV10-3, with D possibly being TRBD1 (5 bases). This CDR3 reads CAISEDMAGQYNEQFF. The CDR3 region has the DNA TGTGCCATCAGTGAGGATATGGCAGGGCAGTACAATGAGCAGTTCTTC.